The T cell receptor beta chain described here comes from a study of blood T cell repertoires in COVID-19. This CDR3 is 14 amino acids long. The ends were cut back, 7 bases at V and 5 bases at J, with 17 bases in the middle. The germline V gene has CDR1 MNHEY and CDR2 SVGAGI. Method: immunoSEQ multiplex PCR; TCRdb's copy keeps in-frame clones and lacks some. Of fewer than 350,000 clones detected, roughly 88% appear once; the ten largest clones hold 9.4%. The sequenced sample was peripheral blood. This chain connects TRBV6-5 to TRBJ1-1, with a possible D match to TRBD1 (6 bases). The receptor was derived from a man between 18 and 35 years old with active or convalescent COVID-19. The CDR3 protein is CASIKDRRGTEAFF. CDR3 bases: TGTGCCAGCATAAAAGACAGGCGAGGGACTGAAGCTTTCTTT.